This T cell receptor (beta chain) was captured in a study of blood T cell repertoires in COVID-19. Sequencing was performed with immunoSEQ multiplex PCR; in TCRdb, only in-frame clones are kept and a portion is missing. The sample lists approximately 200,000 clones; about 90% were seen once. Looked up from germline, CDR1 is SGHRS and CDR2 is YFSETQ. The CDR3 totals 15 residues. Trimming at V came to 4 bases and at J to 0 bases, leaving 5 bases not matched to a gene. The V gene is TRBV5-1, the J gene TRBJ1-1; 8 bases are a match to TRBD1. Material: PBMCs or T cells enriched from blood (not recorded which). This receptor was identified in a woman aged 25 to 39 who had recovered from COVID-19. This chain's CDR3 is CASSPGQGLNTEAFF. CDR3 nucleotide sequence: TGCGCCAGCAGCCCCGGACAGGGCCTGAACACTGAAGCTTTCTTT.